Included here is one T cell receptor beta chain sequence, with context. Its antigen is currently unknown. The data stem from a study of shared clonotypes between healthy human individuals. Findings of the study overall: Compared with memory subsets, naive subsets generally had larger estimated richness.

The material for each subset, its genomic DNA, was split evenly across several immunoSEQ plates. Sequenced by immunoSEQ multiplex PCR; TCRdb stores in-frame clones only, minus some. The sample shows about 1.4 million clones, around 97% of them seen only once. The V end was cut by 5 bases, the J end by 4 bases, with 15 bases between. Germline V gene sequence: CDR1 SGHAT, CDR2 FQNNGV. The CDR3 is 14 amino acids. This sequence originates from a man aged 25 to 40 in good health. The chain links TRBV11-2 to TRBJ2-7; D is perhaps TRBD2 (5 bases). The sample comprised naive CD4+ T cells sorted from blood. Indicated subset: CD45RA+ positively selected. Here the CDR3 DNA reads TGTGCCAGCAGCGCTGTGGCTAGCTGGTACGAGCAGTACTTC. Its protein product is CASSAVASWYEQYF.